The present T cell receptor beta chain was sequenced within a study of CD8+CD57+ T cells in acquired aplastic anemia. Across the whole study: DNA per sorted CD4+ or CD8+ sample ranged roughly 0.19 to 27.4 ug, averaging about 3.4 ug. Overall study findings and caveats: Simpson's diversity of CD8+ cells was not significantly different in patients compared with controls. Both patients and controls carried the same twenty-nine CD8+ CDR3 sequences.

It was genomic DNA that served as the template for profiling TCR beta VDJ and CDR3. One entry per CDR3 protein, called by TCRdb with MiXCR from the reads. The sample comprises 200,000 or so distinct CDR3 sequences, 64% of which are singletons, and 46% rests with the top ten. With regard to this clonotype: Its antigen is not known.

The CDR3 has 12 residues. Trimming cost V 6 bases and J 7 bases, with 14 bases left between them. Germline V gene sequence: CDR1 DFQATT, CDR2 SNEGSKA (reference sequence). The V gene is TRBV20-1, the J gene TRBJ2-3, with a possible D match to TRBD2 (6 bases). What was sequenced was sorted CD4+, CD8+, or CD8+CD57+ T cells (not recorded which) from PBMCs. The source is a human donor with severe aplastic anemia or a healthy control (not recorded which). The CDR3 reads CSASRDSYTQYF. The CDR3 nucleotides are TGCAGTGCCAGCCGGGACTCCTATACGCAGTATTTT.